The 21 T cell receptor beta chains below come from one sample, sequenced in a study of blood T cell repertoires in COVID-19. Clones were sequenced by immunoSEQ multiplex PCR, and TCRdb holds only the in-frame ones, with some missing. Of 200,000 to 250,000 clones in the sample, roughly 90% are singletons; the top ten hold roughly 6%. Material: peripheral blood. These receptors all stem from a man in his sixties who had recovered from COVID-19.

This clone was detected a few times. The chain recombines TRBV6-6 with TRBJ2-7; D perhaps matches TRBD2 (6 bases). V lost 7 bases and J 6 bases, leaving 22 bases between the germline ends. The CDR3 consists of 15 residues. Germline V CDR1 and CDR2: MNHNY, SVGAGI (reference sequence). The CDR3 sequence is CASTQRGLGGGEQYF. DNA of the CDR3: TGTGCCAGCACCCAAAGGGGCCTGGGAGGTGGCGAGCAGTACTTC.

The chain has TRBV6-4 and TRBJ1-1; TRBD1 matches at 7 bases. Trimming removed 6 bases from V and 0 bases from J; junction bases left unmatched: 7. CDR3 size: 15 residues. The germline V gene encodes CDR1 MRHNA and CDR2 SNTAGT. The CDR3 reads CASSRDSKMNTEAFF. CDR3 DNA: TGTGCCAGCAGCAGGGACAGTAAGATGAACACTGAAGCTTTCTTT.

The rearrangement links TRBV10-3 to TRBJ1-5; the D gene is possibly TRBD1 (5 bases). V lost 0 bases, J lost 6 bases, and 9 bases lay in between. Germline CDR1 and CDR2: ENHRY and SYGVKD. The CDR3 has 14 amino acids. This chain's CDR3 is CAISESGGVQPQHF. CDR3 sequence (DNA): TGTGCCATCAGTGAGTCCGGGGGGGTTCAGCCCCAGCATTTT.

The chain has TRBV6-6 and TRBJ2-1, with a tentative D call TRBD2 (5 bases). Germline V gene lookup returns CDR1 MNHNY and CDR2 SVGAGI (reference sequence). The V and J ends lost 0 bases and 6 bases respectively, with 9 bases between them. The CDR3 runs 14 residues. CDR3 in DNA: TGTGCCAGCAGTTACTCCCCCGGGATCAATGAGCAGTTCTTC. It is translated as CASSYSPGINEQFF.

The chain is built from TRBV9 and TRBJ2-1; 9 nucleotides align to TRBD2. Per the germline V gene, CDR1 is SGDLS and CDR2 is YYNGEE. This CDR3 spans 16 amino acids. V shed 0 bases and J 6 bases; nucleotides not matched to a gene: 7. CDR3 coding DNA: TGTGCCAGCAGCGTAGCTGGGGCGGGAGGGACCAATGAGCAGTTCTTC. This translates into CASSVAGAGGTNEQFF.

The V call is TRBV10-3, the J call TRBJ2-1, with a weak D call TRBD1 (6 bases). Germline CDR1 reads ENHRY; CDR2 reads SYGVKD. The CDR3 totals 17 residues. With 3 bases removed from V and 0 bases from J, the gap between germline ends came to 15 bases. The CDR3 DNA is TGTGCCATCAGTGATTTAATGGGGGCCGGCTCCTACAATGAGCAGTTCTTC. Protein product: CAISDLMGAGSYNEQFF.

In nucleotides, the CDR3 is TGTGCCAGCTTAGCCTTAGGGACAGGGGGCCTGAACACTGAAGCTTTCTTT. This gives the protein CASLALGTGGLNTEAFF. The chain joins TRBV18 to TRBJ1-1; 12 nucleotides match TRBD1. CDR1 is KGHSH, CDR2 LQKENI, per germline. With 7 bases clipped from V and 0 bases from J, the junction kept 9 bases outside the gene matches. The CDR3 loop spans 17 amino acids.

The chain combines TRBV9 with TRBJ1-1, with D unclear. CDR3 length: 14 amino acids. V was pared by 3 bases and J by 0 bases, with 9 bases between. Germline CDR1 reads SGDLS; CDR2 reads YYNGEE. CDR3 nucleotide sequence: TGTGCCAGCAGCGCCGTTAATATGAACACTGAAGCTTTCTTT. Amino acids: CASSAVNMNTEAFF.

The table lists this clone with a count of one. The CDR3 DNA reads as TGTGCCAGCAGTCCCGGGACAGGGGGATACGAGCAGTACTTC. This translates into CASSPGTGGYEQYF. This chain connects TRBV27 to TRBJ2-7, with 11 positions matching TRBD1. The CDR3 has 14 residues. The V gene's germline CDR1 is MNHEY and CDR2 SMNVEV (reference sequence). V shed 5 bases, J shed 4 bases, and the junction held 4 bases outside the gene matches.

This chain connects TRBV7-9 to TRBJ2-2; 7 bases line up with TRBD2. V lost 1 base, J lost 4 bases, and 6 bases stayed unmatched. The CDR3 has 16 amino acids. CDR1 is SEHNR, CDR2 FQNEAQ, per germline (reference sequence). The CDR3 sequence: CASSLGSGIATGELFF. In nucleotides, the CDR3 is TGTGCCAGCAGCTTAGGGAGCGGGATAGCCACCGGGGAGCTGTTTTTT.

The rearrangement uses TRBV28 and TRBJ1-4; 10 nucleotides agree with TRBD1. Trimming removed 3 bases from V and 10 bases from J; junction bases left unmatched: 11. The CDR3 is made up of 16 amino acids. Germline loops: CDR1 MDHEN, CDR2 SYDVKM. DNA for the CDR3: TGTGCCAGCAGTTTTTCGGCCGGGACAGGGGTGGGAAAACTGTTTTTT. Encoded protein: CASSFSAGTGVGKLFF.

The CDR3 reads CASRGGNHNEQFF. DNA for the CDR3: TGCGCCAGCAGGGGGGGGAACCACAATGAGCAGTTCTTC. This chain connects TRBV4-1 to TRBJ2-1, with TRBD2 identical over 7 bases. CDR3 length equals 13 residues. Germline V lookup: CDR1 MGHRA, CDR2 YSYEKL. The V gene end was trimmed by 6 bases and the J gene end by 5 bases; junction bases not matched to a gene: 4.

V and J are TRBV20-1 and TRBJ2-2; no clear D. The CDR3 loop spans 11 amino acids. Germline CDR1 reads DFQATT; CDR2 reads SNEGSKA (reference sequence). The V end was cut by 3 bases, the J end by 8 bases, with 7 bases between. The CDR3 sequence is CSASFYGELFF. CDR3 nucleotides: TGCAGTGCTAGTTTTTATGGGGAGCTGTTTTTT.

This chain uses TRBV12-3 or TRBV12-4 with TRBJ2-7; D possibly corresponds to TRBD2 (7 bases). Trimming took 3 bases from V and 6 from J, leaving 12 bases between them. This CDR3 spans 13 amino acids. The CDR3 loop reads CASSFRGEGEQYF. CDR3 bases: TGTGCCAGCAGTTTTAGGGGGGAGGGCGAGCAGTACTTC.

This chain joins TRBV5-6 and TRBJ2-5; no reliable D call. With 3 bases removed from V and 1 base from J, the gap between germline ends came to 7 bases. Germline V gene data show CDR1 as SGHDT and CDR2 as YYEEEE. This CDR3 contains 13 residues. This chain's CDR3 is CASSSRGQETQYF. For the CDR3, the DNA is TGTGCCAGCAGCTCACGAGGCCAAGAGACCCAGTACTTC.

The chain recombines TRBV7-2 with TRBJ2-4; 12 bases line up with TRBD1. CDR3 length: 16 residues. V was pared by 5 bases and J by 12 bases, with 14 bases of the junction left unmatched. The germline V gene has CDR1 SGHTA and CDR2 FQGNSA. CDR3 protein: CASSRVPGQGASSQYF. Written as DNA, the CDR3 is TGTGCCAGCAGCCGCGTGCCGGGACAGGGGGCTTCATCTCAGTACTTC. The whole variable domain, filled in from reference TRBV7-2 and TRBJ2-4, reads GAGVSQSPSNKVTEKGKDVELRCDPISGHTALYWYRQSLGQGLEFLIYFQGNSAPDKSGLPSDRFSAERTGGSVSTLTIQRTQQEDSAVYLCASSRVPGQGASSQYFGAGTRLSVL.

This chain links TRBV11-1 with TRBJ2-1, with 10 bases identical to TRBD2. V shed 0 bases and J 0 bases; nucleotides not matched to a gene: 8. Per germline, CDR1 SGHAT and CDR2 FQDESV (reference sequence). The CDR3 runs 19 residues. CDR3 in DNA: TGTGCCAGCAGCTTAGCTCTAGCGGGAGAATATAGCTCCTACAATGAGCAGTTCTTC. It is translated as CASSLALAGEYSSYNEQFF.

This clone was seen ten or more times. The CDR3 is CASSLSSYGYTF. The CDR3 DNA follows: TGTGCCAGCAGCTTATCTTCCTATGGCTACACCTTC. The gene calls are TRBV7-9 and TRBJ1-2, with D hard to call. In germline, CDR1 is SEHNR, CDR2 FQNEAQ (reference sequence). The ends were cut back, 2 bases at V and 4 bases at J, with 5 bases in the middle. CDR3 length equals 12 residues. Full variable domain (remainder filled in from reference TRBV7-9 and TRBJ1-2): DTGVSQNPRHKITKRGQNVTFRCDPISEHNRLYWYRQTLGQGPEFLTYFQNEAQLEKSRLLSDRFSAERPKGSFSTLEIQRTEQGDSAMYLCASSLSSYGYTFGSGTRLTVV.

In its sample, this clone was seen once. The rearrangement uses TRBV24-1 and TRBJ2-3; 10 bases align to TRBD2. CDR1 and CDR2 from the germline V gene are KGHDR and SFDVKD. The CDR3 has 16 amino acids. Unmatched junction bases numbered 5, after V lost 5 bases and J lost 1 base. The CDR3 here is CATSASGRGRTDTQYF. DNA for the CDR3: TGTGCCACCAGTGCCAGCGGGAGGGGACGCACAGATACGCAGTATTTT.

V gene TRBV2 combines with J gene TRBJ2-2; 8 bases are shared with TRBD2. The germline V gene encodes CDR1 SNHLY and CDR2 FYNNEI. V shed 0 bases and J 4 bases; nucleotides not matched to a gene: 1. The CDR3 has 15 amino acids. CDR3 loop: CASSEARGGTGELFF. CDR3 bases: TGTGCCAGCAGTGAAGCCCGGGGGGGCACCGGGGAGCTGTTTTTT.

The rearrangement uses TRBV19 and TRBJ1-5; D is perhaps TRBD1 (6 bases). The CDR3 runs 14 residues. Germline CDR1 reads LNHDA; CDR2 reads SQIVND (reference sequence). V shed 4 bases and J shed 7 bases, with 14 bases lying between them. The CDR3 DNA follows: TGTGCCAGTAGTACCACGGGGGGCGGGCAGCCCCAGCATTTT. Amino acids: CASSTTGGGQPQHF. Full variable domain (remainder filled in from reference TRBV19 and TRBJ1-5): DGGITQSPKYLFRKEGQNVTLSCEQNLNHDAMYWYRQDPGQGLRLIYYSQIVNDFQKGDIAEGYSVSREKKESFPLTVTSAQKNPTAFYLCASSTTGGGQPQHFGDGTRLSIL.